This T cell receptor (beta chain) was sequenced for a study of cytomegalovirus exposure and HLA in healthy donors. Looking at the study overall: Some 85 million unique TCRs from HLA-typed donors were held in an early data release.

PCR involved 60 Vbeta and 13 Jbeta primers. Repertoires were generated with immunoSEQ multiplex PCR, while TCRdb's copy carries only in-frame clones and drops some. The sample includes approximately 150,000 clones, 84% of them seen just once. Regarding the study as a whole: There were under 200 TCR beta chains listed as cytomegalovirus-associated. An Asian-associated ancestry cluster reportedly showed fewer N-insertions than the roughly 670-donor mean in a later analysis.

As regards this clone: Its specificity is not known.

What was sequenced was PBMCs. This TCR was recovered from a girl aged 5-17 years in good health and CMV-seropositive.

For the CDR3, the DNA is TGTGCCAGCAGCTTAGGGGTAGCACCTAACTATGGCTACACCTTC. This sequence encodes CASSLGVAPNYGYTF. The rearrangement links TRBV7-8 to TRBJ1-2; no clear D gene. The CDR3 sequence is 15 residues long. Trimming stripped 1 base from V and 0 bases from J, with 9 bases between. Germline lookup yields CDR1 SGHVS and CDR2 FQNEAQ.